This TCR beta chain was sequenced during a study of blood T cell repertoires in COVID-19. In the study overall: Samples representing acute and convalescent COVID-19 were sourced from the United States, Italy and Spain. Sources were T cells, B-cell-depleted T cells, or PBMCs; the material itself was cDNA or gDNA.

The table came from immunoSEQ multiplex PCR; TCRdb's copy has only in-frame clones and leaves some out. The repertoire consists of about 210,000 clones, with roughly 89% occurring once and the leading ten covering approximately 6.2%. A single count supports this clone. In germline, CDR1 is KGHSH, CDR2 LQKENI. The CDR3 contains 19 residues. Trimming stripped 6 bases from V and 7 bases from J, with 33 bases between. The TCR was taken from a man aged 60 to 75 who had recovered from COVID-19. This chain joins TRBV18 and TRBJ1-2; D perhaps matches TRBD1 (6 bases). The sample taken for sequencing was peripheral blood. The CDR3 DNA follows: TGTGCCAGCTCCCGAGACCTTGGGACACCTCTAGCAGAGTATAGTGGCTACACCTTC. This encodes CASSRDLGTPLAEYSGYTF.